The T cell receptor beta chain described here comes from a study of blood T cell repertoires in COVID-19. Authors' processing steps: For nucleated cells, counts were estimated from reference gene primer amplification. Only in-frame clones appear in the TCRdb table, and some are missing; sequencing was by immunoSEQ multiplex PCR. The DNA was the basis for D and trimming; V, J and clone size are from that table. The table shows around 290,000 clones, with 75% to 90% occurring only once. The V end was cut by 4 bases, the J end by 2 bases, with 24 bases between. Germline loops: CDR1 LGHDT, CDR2 YNNKEL (reference sequence). The CDR3 runs to 18 residues.

The source of this sequence is a man between 35 and 55 years old with acute or convalescent COVID-19. Input material: peripheral blood. V gene TRBV3-1 (or the pseudogene TRBV3-2) combines with J gene TRBJ2-7; possible D gene TRBD2, 5 bases. The CDR3 nucleotides are TGTGCCAGCAGCCCGTACCTCAGAGGGTCCAATCCGCCCTACGAGCAGTACTTC. This gives the protein CASSPYLRGSNPPYEQYF.